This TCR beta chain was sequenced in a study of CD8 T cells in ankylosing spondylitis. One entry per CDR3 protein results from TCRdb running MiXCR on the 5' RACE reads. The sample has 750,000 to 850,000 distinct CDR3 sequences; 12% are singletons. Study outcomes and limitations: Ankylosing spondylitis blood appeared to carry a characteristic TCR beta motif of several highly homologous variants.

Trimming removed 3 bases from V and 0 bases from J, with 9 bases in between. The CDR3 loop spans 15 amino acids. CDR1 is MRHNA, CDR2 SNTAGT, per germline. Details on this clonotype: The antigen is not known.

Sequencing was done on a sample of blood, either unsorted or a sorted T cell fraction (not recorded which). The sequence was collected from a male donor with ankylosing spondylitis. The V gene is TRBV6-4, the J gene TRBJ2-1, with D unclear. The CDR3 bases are TGTGCCAGCAGTGATCAGATTAGCTCCTACAATGAGCAGTTCTTC. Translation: CASSDQISSYNEQFF.